A selection of T cell receptor beta chains follows, all from one sample in a study of vaccination and CD4 T cells after COVID-19. These TCRs' antigens remain unknown. TCRdb passed the PCR reads through MiXCR, listing each CDR3 protein once. The table includes more than 10,000 distinct CDR3 sequences, 35% to 55% detected once. The sequencing here drew on CD4+ T cells from blood, cultured in vitro, taken before SARS-CoV-2 vaccination. The receptors stem from a human donor who had recovered from COVID-19. Both conserved end residues are part of each CDR3. The order of the fields is D gene, V gene, CDR3 protein. The D gene is left open where the match is weak.

>-|TRBV20-1
CSASRRWGINEQFF
>-|TRBV6-1
CASSIAAGEPSSYEQFF
>TRBD1|TRBV6-1
CASSGGTGNSPLHF
>TRBD2|TRBV7-3
CASSLVGGSTGELFF
>-|TRBV25-1
CASSPNSQVKQYF
>-|TRBV27
CASSWPRVSSYNSPLHF
>TRBD1|TRBV15
CATSRVGTGTQYF
>-|TRBV11-2
CASSFLWGVATDTQYF
>TRBD1|TRBV29-1
CSVEESRGLGGYTF
>TRBD2|TRBV7-2
CASSQRAGTQETQYF
>TRBD1|TRBV7-9
CASSPRTGAPDPLHF
>-|TRBV5-6
CASSWRQGYYEQYF
>TRBD1|TRBV11-2
CASSLGTGGYYEQYF
>-|TRBV7-9
CASSLYDF
>TRBD2|TRBV20-1
CSAPARLAGAAEQFF
>-|TRBV12-1
CASSFEGECYGYTF
>-|TRBV20-1
CSARVLATDTQYF
>-|TRBV19
CASSIDHRADTQYF
>TRBD1|TRBV2
CASSGGQNQPQHF
>-|TRBV7-2
CASSLGAAAEGEQFF
>-|TRBV6-2/TRBV6-3
CASSLTGGITEAFF
>-|TRBV12-3/TRBV12-4
CASSFDGYGYTF
>-|TRBV29-1
CSVDAPRGTDTQYF
>-|TRBV6-2/TRBV6-3
CASKVLGNQPQHF
>-|TRBV7-9
CASSLNGYGYTF
>-|TRBV28
CASIRLPTEAFF
>TRBD2|TRBV11-2
CASSSIRGTSDRLRGEQYF
>-|TRBV28
CASSLGGGPEETQYF
>TRBD1|TRBV6-5
CASSYRGQGVYEQYF
>-|TRBV19
CASSIDLSTSYEQYF
>TRBD2|TRBV7-3
CASSLSGSGTWNEQFF
>-|TRBV20-1
CSARPDGGELFF
>-|TRBV18
CASSPALSGGTEAFF
>TRBD1|TRBV4-2
CASSQSIGTGASRYGYTF
>-|TRBV20-1
CSAREGRVGAWVNTEAFF
>TRBD1|TRBV20-1
CSAHIKGQGLDGYTF
>TRBD2|TRBV27
CASSSPSGVNTGELFF
>-|TRBV27
CAIQTYRFQETQYF
>-|TRBV2
CASKGAGTPDSFEQYF
>-|TRBV5-4
CASSLRGVGTEAFF
>TRBD1|TRBV24-1
CAAGTGGSGANVLTF
>-|TRBV27
CASSLSYRMGTDTQYF
>TRBD2|TRBV19
CASSDGGGTSAYEQYF
>TRBD1|TRBV7-2
CASSLRTGISNQPQHF
>-|TRBV6-1
CASSHGAYEQYF
>-|TRBV6-2/TRBV6-3
CASSYSGGTTNNEQFF
>-|TRBV6-2/TRBV6-3
CASRDSGRTILAQYF
>-|TRBV20-1
CSAIAFRSGLQETQYF